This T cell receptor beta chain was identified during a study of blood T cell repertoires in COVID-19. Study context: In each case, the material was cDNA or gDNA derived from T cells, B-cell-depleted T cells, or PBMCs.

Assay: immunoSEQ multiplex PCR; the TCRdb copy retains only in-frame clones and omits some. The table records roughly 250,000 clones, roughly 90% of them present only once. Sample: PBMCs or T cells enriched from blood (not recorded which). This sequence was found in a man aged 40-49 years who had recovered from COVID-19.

CDR3 sequence (DNA): TGCGCCAGCAGTGAACTAGCGGGAGGGTCCTACGAGCAGTACTTC. Its translation: CASSELAGGSYEQYF. The chain has TRBV10-1 and TRBJ2-7, with 13 bases fitting TRBD2. The V gene end was trimmed by 3 bases and the J gene end by 1 base; junction bases not matched to a gene: 0. Per germline, CDR1 WNHNN and CDR2 SYGVQD (reference sequence). The CDR3 length is 15 residues.